Listed here are 9 T cell receptor beta chains from one sample, sequenced in a study of T cells in Graves' hyperthyroidism and ophthalmopathy. From RNA transcripts, TCR beta CDR3 regions were amplified. The HTBI primer set drove a first-round RT-PCR of the TCR CDR3. TCRdb reanalysed the multiplex PCR reads using MiXCR and keeps one entry per CDR3 protein. The table lists about 710,000 distinct CDR3 sequences, roughly 17% of them singletons, with under 8.5% in the top ten. The sample consisted of blood. Receptor source: a man aged 18 to 35 with Graves' hyperthyroidism.

The V call is TRBV5-1, the J call TRBJ2-3; tentatively, D is TRBD1 (5 bases). CDR3 length: 14 residues. Germline values: CDR1 SGHRS, CDR2 YFSETQ. The V gene lost 3 bases and the J gene lost 2 bases, with 10 bases spanning the gap. CDR3 sequence (DNA): TGCGCCAGCAGCTGGGGCGGTTACACAGATACGCAGTATTTT. Translation: CASSWGGYTDTQYF.

The chain has TRBV28 and TRBJ2-7; D may be TRBD1 (6 bases). V was trimmed by 5 bases and J by 5 bases, leaving 19 bases between them. There are 15 residues in the CDR3. Germline CDR1 MDHEN, CDR2 SYDVKM. The CDR3 DNA follows: TGTGCCAGCAGTCTCCGACAGGCGCTAGGAAACGAGCAGTACTTC. Amino acid sequence: CASSLRQALGNEQYF.

This clonotype was found a few times. The rearrangement uses TRBV29-1 and TRBJ2-5; 10 positions match TRBD2. This CDR3 is built from 16 residues. CDR1 and CDR2 (germline): SQVTM, ANQGSEA. The trim removed 7 bases at V and 2 bases at J, leaving 13 bases unmatched. This CDR3 is CSAGGPSGSGQETQYF. The CDR3 DNA follows: TGCAGCGCCGGGGGTCCTAGCGGGAGTGGGCAAGAGACCCAGTACTTC.

This clonotype was detected ten times or more. The chain carries TRBV20-1 and TRBJ2-1; TRBD1 aligns across 8 bases. This CDR3 has 12 amino acids. V trimming: 4 bases; J trimming: 9 bases; junction bases outside the gene matches: 5. Germline V gene data show CDR1 as DFQATT and CDR2 as SNEGSKA (reference sequence). CDR3 in amino acids: CSAKGQAIEQFF. In DNA, the CDR3 is TGCAGTGCTAAGGGACAGGCGATTGAGCAGTTCTTC.

This clonotype was seen repeatedly, ten times or more. The chain combines TRBV2 with TRBJ1-3; maybe TRBD1 (6 bases). Germline V gene sequence: CDR1 SNHLY, CDR2 FYNNEI. Trimming shortened V by 6 bases and J by 0 bases, and 12 bases separated the two germline ends. The CDR3 extends over 15 amino acids. The CDR3 loop reads CASRKGQNSGNTIYF. The CDR3 DNA follows: TGTGCCAGCAGGAAAGGACAGAACTCTGGAAACACCATATATTTT.

This clonotype was detected only a few times. The V call is TRBV3-1, the J call TRBJ1-6, with a tentative D call TRBD1 (6 bases). The CDR3 has 14 amino acids. V dropped 4 bases and J dropped 7 bases, with 11 bases sitting between them. CDR1 is LGHDT and CDR2 is YNNKEL in the germline V gene (reference sequence). CDR3 sequence reads: CASSLRDTNSPLHF. In nucleotides, the CDR3 is TGTGCCAGCAGCCTCCGGGACACCAATTCACCCCTCCACTTT.

This clonotype was recorded a few times. CDR3 region: CASSSRTDPTGELFF. The CDR3 nucleotides are TGTGCCAGCAGCTCCCGGACAGATCCCACCGGGGAGCTGTTTTTT. This chain links TRBV5-8 with TRBJ2-2, with TRBD1 as a possible D gene (6 bases). Per germline, CDR1 SGHTS and CDR2 YDEGEE. V lost 3 bases and J 4 bases, leaving 13 bases between the germline ends. CDR3 length equals 15 residues.

This clonotype came up many times. The chain joins TRBV6-1 to TRBJ2-1, with 7 bases aligning to TRBD2. With 7 bases clipped from V and 6 bases from J, the junction kept 12 bases outside the gene matches. Germline V gene lookup returns CDR1 MNHNS and CDR2 SASEGT. This CDR3 comprises 15 residues. The CDR3 bases are TGTGCCAGCACCCGATCTGCGGGAGCTCTCAATGAGCAGTTCTTC. Its translation: CASTRSAGALNEQFF.

There are many counts of this clonotype. As DNA, the CDR3 is TGTGCCAGCAGTAGAAAGGACAGCCTCTACAATGAGCAGTTCTTC. Residues: CASSRKDSLYNEQFF. This chain links TRBV11-2 with TRBJ2-1; a weak D match, TRBD1 (6 bases). The CDR3 contains 15 residues. Germline V lookup: CDR1 SGHAT, CDR2 FQNNGV. Deletions cut 6 bases from V and 3 bases from J, with 15 bases between.